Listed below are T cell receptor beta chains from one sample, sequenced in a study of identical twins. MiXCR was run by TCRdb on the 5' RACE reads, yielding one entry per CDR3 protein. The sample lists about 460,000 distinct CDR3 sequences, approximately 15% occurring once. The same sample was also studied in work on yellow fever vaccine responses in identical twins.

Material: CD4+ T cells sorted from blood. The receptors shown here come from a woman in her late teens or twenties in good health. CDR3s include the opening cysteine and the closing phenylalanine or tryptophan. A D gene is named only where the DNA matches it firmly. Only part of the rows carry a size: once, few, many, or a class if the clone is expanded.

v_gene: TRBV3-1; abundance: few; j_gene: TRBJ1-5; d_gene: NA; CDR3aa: CASSPQIDHQPQHF; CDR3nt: TGTGCCAGCAGCCCCCAGATAGATCATCAGCCCCAGCATTTT
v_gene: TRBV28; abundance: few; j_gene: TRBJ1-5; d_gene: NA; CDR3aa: CASRGSGGNQPQHF; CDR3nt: TGTGCCAGCAGGGGGAGTGGGGGCAATCAGCCCCAGCATTTT
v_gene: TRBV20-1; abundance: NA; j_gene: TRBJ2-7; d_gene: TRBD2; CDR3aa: CSARHRTSGTYEQYF; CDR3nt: TGCAGTGCTAGGCATAGGACTAGCGGAACCTACGAGCAGTACTTC
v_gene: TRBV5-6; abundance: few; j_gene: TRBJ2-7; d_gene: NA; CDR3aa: CASSVSGKQGYEQYF; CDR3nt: TGTGCCAGCAGCGTTAGCGGCAAGCAAGGGTACGAGCAGTACTTC
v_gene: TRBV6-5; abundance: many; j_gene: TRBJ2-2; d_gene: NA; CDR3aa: CASSYVGANTGELFF; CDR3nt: TGTGCCAGCAGTTACGTGGGAGCGAACACCGGGGAGCTGTTTTTT
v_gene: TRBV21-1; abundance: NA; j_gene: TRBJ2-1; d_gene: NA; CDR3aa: CASSKKNQGPEQFF; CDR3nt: TGTGCCAGCAGCAAGAAGAACCAAGGGCCCGAGCAGTTCTTC
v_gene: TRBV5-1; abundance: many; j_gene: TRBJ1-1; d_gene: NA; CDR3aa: CASSLNSNTEAFF; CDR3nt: TGCGCCAGCAGCTTGAACTCGAACACTGAAGCTTTCTTT
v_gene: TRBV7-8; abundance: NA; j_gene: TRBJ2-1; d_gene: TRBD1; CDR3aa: CASSLLGQGYSEQFF; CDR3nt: TGTGCCAGCAGCTTACTTGGACAGGGGTACAGTGAGCAGTTCTTC
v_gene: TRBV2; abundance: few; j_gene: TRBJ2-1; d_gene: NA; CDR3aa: CASSPEQRPTDEQFF; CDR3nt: TGTGCCAGCAGCCCGGAGCAGCGGCCCACGGATGAGCAGTTCTTC
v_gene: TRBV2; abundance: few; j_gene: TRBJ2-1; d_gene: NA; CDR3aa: CASSAGHGYNEQFF; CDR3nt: TGTGCCAGCAGTGCCGGGCACGGATACAATGAGCAGTTCTTC
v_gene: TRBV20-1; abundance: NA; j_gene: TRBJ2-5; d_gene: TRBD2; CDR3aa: CSARAVDGRIQETQYF; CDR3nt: TGCAGTGCTAGAGCAGTGGACGGGAGGATACAAGAGACCCAGTACTTC
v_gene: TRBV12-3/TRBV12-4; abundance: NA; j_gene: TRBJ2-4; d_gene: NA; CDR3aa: CASSSGRAKNIQYF; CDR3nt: TGTGCCAGCAGCTCAGGACGGGCCAAAAACATTCAGTACTTC
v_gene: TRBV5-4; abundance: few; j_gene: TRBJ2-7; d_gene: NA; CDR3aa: CASSSQRREQYF; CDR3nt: TGTGCCAGCAGCTCTCAGAGACGCGAGCAGTACTTC
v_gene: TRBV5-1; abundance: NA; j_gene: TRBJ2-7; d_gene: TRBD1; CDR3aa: CASSAGQAYEQYF; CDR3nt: TGCGCCAGCAGCGCGGGACAGGCCTACGAGCAGTACTTC
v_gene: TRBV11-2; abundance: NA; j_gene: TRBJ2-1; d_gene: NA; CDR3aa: CASSPHPTSF; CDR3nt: TGTGCCAGCAGCCCACACCCCACTAGTTTC
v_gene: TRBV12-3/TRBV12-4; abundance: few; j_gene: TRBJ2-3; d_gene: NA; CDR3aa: CASSTRGRRTDTQYF; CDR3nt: TGTGCCAGCAGTACACGGGGGAGGCGAACAGATACGCAGTATTTT
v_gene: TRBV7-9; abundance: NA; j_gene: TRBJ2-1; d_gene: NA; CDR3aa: CASSHPYDGYNEQFF; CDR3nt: TGTGCCAGCAGTCATCCGTACGATGGGTACAATGAGCAGTTCTTC
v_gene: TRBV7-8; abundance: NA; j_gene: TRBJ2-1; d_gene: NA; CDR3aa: CASSLESFAGLTYNEQFF; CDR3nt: TGTGCCAGCAGCTTAGAGTCCTTTGCGGGACTTACTTACAATGAGCAGTTCTTC
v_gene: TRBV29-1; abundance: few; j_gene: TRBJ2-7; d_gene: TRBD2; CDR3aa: CSVGTSGSPYF; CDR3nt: TGCAGCGTCGGGACTAGCGGGAGTCCGTACTTC
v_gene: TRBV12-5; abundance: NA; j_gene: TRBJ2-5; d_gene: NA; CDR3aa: CASGLSLDTTQYF; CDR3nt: TGTGCTAGTGGTTTGTCTTTGGACACGACCCAGTACTTC
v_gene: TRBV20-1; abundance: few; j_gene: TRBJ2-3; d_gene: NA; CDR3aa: CSATPPGDTRFSTDTQYF; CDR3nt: TGCAGTGCCACTCCGCCGGGGGACACACGATTCAGCACAGATACGCAGTATTTT
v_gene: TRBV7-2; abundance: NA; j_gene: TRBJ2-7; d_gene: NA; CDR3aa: CASRTQGATSYEQYF; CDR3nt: TGTGCCAGCAGAACCCAGGGAGCGACCTCCTACGAGCAGTACTTC
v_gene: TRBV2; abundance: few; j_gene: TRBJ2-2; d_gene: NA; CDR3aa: CASSEQGSTGELFF; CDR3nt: TGTGCCAGCAGTGAACAGGGGAGCACCGGGGAGCTGTTTTTT
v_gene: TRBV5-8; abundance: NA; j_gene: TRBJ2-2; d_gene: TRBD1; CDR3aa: CASSPGTVRTGELFF; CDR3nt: TGTGCCAGCAGCCCCGGGACAGTTCGAACCGGGGAGCTGTTTTTT
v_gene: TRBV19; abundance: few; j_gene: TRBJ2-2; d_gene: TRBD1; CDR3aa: CASSIGTGVTGELFF; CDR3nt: TGTGCCAGTAGTATTGGGACAGGGGTCACCGGGGAGCTGTTTTTT
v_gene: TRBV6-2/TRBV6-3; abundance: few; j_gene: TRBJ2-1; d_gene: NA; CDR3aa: CASNQLQGLGSYNEQFF; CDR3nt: TGTGCCAGCAACCAGTTACAGGGATTGGGATCCTACAATGAGCAGTTCTTC
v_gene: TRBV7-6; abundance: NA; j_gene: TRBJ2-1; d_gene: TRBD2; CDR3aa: CASSVAGGLYEQFF; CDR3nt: TGTGCCAGCAGCGTAGCGGGAGGGCTCTATGAGCAGTTCTTC
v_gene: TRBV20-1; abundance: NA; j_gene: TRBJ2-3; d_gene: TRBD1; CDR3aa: CSARDRLTDTQYF; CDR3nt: TGCAGTGCTCGGGACAGACTCACAGATACGCAGTATTTT
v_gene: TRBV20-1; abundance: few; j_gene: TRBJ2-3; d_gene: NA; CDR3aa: CSARDSRGTDTQYF; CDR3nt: TGCAGTGCTAGAGATTCCCGGGGCACAGATACGCAGTATTTT
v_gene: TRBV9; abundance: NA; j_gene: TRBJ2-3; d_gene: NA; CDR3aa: CASILFANTGPNRAKDTQYF; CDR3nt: TGTGCCAGCATCTTATTTGCTAACACGGGCCCCAACAGGGCTAAAGATACGCAGTATTTT
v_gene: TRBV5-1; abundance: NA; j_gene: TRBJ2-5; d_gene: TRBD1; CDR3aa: CASSPNVPGQGWETQYF; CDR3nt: TGCGCCAGCAGCCCAAACGTCCCGGGACAGGGTTGGGAGACCCAGTACTTC
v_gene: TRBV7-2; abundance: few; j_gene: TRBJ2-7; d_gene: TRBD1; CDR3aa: CASSKMTGALYEQYF; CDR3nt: TGTGCCAGCAGCAAAATGACAGGGGCTCTCTACGAGCAGTACTTC
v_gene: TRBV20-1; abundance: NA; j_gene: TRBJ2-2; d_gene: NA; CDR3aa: CSALRRAGELFF; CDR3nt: TGCAGTGCCTTGAGGAGGGCGGGGGAGCTGTTTTTT
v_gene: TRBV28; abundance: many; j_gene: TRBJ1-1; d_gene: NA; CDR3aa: CASSLPGVNTEAFF; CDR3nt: TGTGCCAGCAGTTTACCCGGGGTGAACACTGAAGCTTTCTTT
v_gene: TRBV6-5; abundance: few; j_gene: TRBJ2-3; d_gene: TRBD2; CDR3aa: CASSYYRERGGSTDTQYF; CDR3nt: TGTGCCAGCAGTTATTACAGGGAGCGGGGGGGAAGCACAGATACGCAGTATTTT
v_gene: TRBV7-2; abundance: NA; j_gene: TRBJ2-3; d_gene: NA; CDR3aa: CASSLSRQNTDTQYF; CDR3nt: TGTGCCAGCAGCCTCAGTCGACAGAACACAGATACGCAGTATTTT
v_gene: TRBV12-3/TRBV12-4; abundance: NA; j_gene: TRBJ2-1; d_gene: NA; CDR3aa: CASSSGADGHNEQFF; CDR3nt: TGTGCCAGCAGTTCCGGGGCGGACGGCCACAATGAGCAGTTCTTC
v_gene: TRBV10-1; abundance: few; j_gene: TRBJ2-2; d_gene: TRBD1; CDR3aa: CASMTGDHTGELFF; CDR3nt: TGCGCCAGCATGACAGGGGACCACACCGGGGAGCTGTTTTTT
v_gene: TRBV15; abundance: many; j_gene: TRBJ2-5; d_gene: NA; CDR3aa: CATSRDLPGETQYF; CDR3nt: TGTGCCACCAGCAGAGATCTCCCGGGGGAGACCCAGTACTTC
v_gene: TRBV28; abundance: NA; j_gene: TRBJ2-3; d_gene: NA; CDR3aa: CASSSMGPSTDTQYF; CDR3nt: TGTGCCAGCAGTTCCATGGGACCAAGCACAGATACGCAGTATTTT
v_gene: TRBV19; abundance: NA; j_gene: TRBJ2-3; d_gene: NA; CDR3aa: CASTWAGLGTDTQYF; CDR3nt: TGTGCCAGTACCTGGGCGGGGCTAGGCACAGATACGCAGTATTTT